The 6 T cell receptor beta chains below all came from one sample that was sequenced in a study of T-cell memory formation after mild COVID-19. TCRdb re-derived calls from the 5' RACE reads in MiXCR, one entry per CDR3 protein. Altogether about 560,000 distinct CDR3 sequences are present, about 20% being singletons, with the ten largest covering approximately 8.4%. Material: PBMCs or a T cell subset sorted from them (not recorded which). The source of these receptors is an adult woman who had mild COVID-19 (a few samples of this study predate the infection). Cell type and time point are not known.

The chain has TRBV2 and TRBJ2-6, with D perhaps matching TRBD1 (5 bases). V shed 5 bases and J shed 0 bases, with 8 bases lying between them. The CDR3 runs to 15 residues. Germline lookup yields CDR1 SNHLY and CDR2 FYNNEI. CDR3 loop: CASSRQTSGANVLTF. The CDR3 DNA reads TGTGCCAGCAGTCGACAGACCTCTGGGGCCAACGTCCTGACTTTC.

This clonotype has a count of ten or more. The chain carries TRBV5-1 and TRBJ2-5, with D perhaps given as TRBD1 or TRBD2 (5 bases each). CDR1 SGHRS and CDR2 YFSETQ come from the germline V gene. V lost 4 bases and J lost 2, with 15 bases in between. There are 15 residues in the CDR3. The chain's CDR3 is CASSGALGVQETQYF. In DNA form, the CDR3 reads TGCGCCAGCAGCGGGGCCCTGGGGGTTCAAGAGACCCAGTACTTC.

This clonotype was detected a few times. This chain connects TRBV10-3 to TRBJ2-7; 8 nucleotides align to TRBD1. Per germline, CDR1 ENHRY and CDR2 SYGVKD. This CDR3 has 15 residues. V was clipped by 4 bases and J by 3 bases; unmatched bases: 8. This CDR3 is CAISGASGTGYEQYF. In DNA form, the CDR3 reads TGTGCCATCAGTGGAGCGTCAGGGACAGGCTACGAGCAGTACTTC.

The CDR3 loop is CASSERAKTQYF. CDR3 sequence (DNA): TGTGCCAGCAGTGAGAGGGCGAAGACCCAGTACTTC. The V call is TRBV2, the J call TRBJ2-5; tentatively, D is TRBD2 (5 bases). Germline-derived CDR1 and CDR2 are SNHLY and FYNNEI. The CDR3 length is 12 residues. V lost 3 bases and J 6 bases, leaving 8 bases between the germline ends. The full variable domain, rest sourced from reference TRBV2 and TRBJ2-5, is EPEVTQTPSHQVTQMGQEVILRCVPISNHLYFYWYRQILGQKVEFLVSFYNNEISEKSEIFDDQFSVERPDGSNFTLKIRSTKLEDSAMYFCASSERAKTQYFGPGTRLLVL.

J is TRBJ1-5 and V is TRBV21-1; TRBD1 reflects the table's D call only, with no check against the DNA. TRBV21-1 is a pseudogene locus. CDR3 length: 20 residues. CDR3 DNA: TGTGCCAGCAGGCGCACCGGGGGACAGGGTGTGATTTATAGCAATCAGCCCCAGCATTTT. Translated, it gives CASRRTGGQGVIYSNQPQHF.

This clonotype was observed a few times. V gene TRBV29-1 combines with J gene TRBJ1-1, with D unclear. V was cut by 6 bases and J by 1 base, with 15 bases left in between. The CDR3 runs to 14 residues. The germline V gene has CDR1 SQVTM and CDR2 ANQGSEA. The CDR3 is CSVRLGEGNTEAFF. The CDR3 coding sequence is TGCAGCGTCCGGTTAGGCGAGGGGAACACTGAAGCTTTCTTT.